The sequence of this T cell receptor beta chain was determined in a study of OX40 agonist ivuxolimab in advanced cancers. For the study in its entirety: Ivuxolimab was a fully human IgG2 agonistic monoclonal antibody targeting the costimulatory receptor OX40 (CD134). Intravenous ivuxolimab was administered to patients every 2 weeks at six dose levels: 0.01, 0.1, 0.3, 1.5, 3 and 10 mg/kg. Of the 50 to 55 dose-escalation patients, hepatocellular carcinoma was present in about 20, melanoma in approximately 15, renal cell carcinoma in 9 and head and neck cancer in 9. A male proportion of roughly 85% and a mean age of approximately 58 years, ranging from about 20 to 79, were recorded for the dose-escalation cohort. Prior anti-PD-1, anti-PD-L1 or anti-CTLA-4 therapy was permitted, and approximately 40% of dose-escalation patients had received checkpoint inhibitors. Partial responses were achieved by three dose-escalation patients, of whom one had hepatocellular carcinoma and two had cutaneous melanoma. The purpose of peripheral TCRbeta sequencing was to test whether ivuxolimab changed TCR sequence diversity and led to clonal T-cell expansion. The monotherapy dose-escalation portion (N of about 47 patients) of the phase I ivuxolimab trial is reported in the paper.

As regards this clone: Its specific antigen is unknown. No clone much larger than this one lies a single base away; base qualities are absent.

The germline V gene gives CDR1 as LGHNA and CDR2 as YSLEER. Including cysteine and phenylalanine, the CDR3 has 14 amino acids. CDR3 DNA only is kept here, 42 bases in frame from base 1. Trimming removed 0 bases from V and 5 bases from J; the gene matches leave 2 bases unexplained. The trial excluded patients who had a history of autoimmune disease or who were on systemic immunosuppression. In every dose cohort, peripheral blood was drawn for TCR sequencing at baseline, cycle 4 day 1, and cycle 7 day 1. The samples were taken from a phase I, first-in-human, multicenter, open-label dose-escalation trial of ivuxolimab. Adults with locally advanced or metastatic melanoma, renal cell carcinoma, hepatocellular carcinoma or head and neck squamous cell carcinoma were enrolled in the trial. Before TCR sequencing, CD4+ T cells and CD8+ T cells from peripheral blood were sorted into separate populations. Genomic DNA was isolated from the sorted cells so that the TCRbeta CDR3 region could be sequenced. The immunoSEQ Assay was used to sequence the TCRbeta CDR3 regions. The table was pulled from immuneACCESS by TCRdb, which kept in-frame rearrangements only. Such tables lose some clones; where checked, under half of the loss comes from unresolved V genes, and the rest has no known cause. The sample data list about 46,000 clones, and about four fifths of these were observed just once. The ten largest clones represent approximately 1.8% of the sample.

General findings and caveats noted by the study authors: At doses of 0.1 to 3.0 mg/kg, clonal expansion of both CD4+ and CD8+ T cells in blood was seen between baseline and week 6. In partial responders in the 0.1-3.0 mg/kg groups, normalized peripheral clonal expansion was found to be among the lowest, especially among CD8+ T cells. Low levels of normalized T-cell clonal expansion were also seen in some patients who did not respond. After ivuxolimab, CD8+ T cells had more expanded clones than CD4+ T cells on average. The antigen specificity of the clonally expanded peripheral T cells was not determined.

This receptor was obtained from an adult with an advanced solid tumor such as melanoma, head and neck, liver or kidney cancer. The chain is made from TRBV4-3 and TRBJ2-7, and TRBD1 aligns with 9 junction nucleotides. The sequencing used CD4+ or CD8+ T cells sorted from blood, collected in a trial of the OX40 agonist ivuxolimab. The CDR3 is CASSQEDRGHEQYF. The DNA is TGCGCCAGCAGCCAAGAGGACAGGGGACACGAGCAGTACTTC.